This paragraph covers one TCR beta chain sequence. The antigen is not known. This CDR3 comprises 15 residues. The V and J ends lost 2 bases and 0 bases respectively, with 8 bases between them. Germline CDR1 is SGHRS and CDR2 is YFSETQ. This entry belongs to a study of beta chain features in type 1 diabetes. Notes on the study in general: Shortening of TCRB CDR3s, moderate but significant, appeared in all four CD4+ subsets of Type 1 diabetes patients.

Sequencing targeted expressed TCRB transcripts, as all isolated RNA had been reverse transcribed. Some clones are missing from TCRdb's copy, which holds only in-frame ones; the method was immunoSEQ multiplex PCR. The sample includes roughly 150,000 clones, around 63% of them seen just once. The source of this sequence is a man aged 25-45 years with type 1 diabetes. Sequenced input: naive CD4+ T cells from blood. This chain uses TRBV5-1 with TRBJ2-2, with D possibly TRBD2 on 6 matching bases. CDR3 DNA sequence: TGCGCCAGCAGCTTAGGAGGGTCGAACACCGGGGAGCTGTTTTTT. Protein sequence: CASSLGGSNTGELFF.